This T cell receptor (beta chain) was observed in a study of Graves' ophthalmopathy and Graves' hyperthyroidism. CDR1 is MNHEY, CDR2 SMNVEV, per germline (reference sequence). CDR3 size: 13 residues. Concerning this clonotype: One end of the junction fails to match germline, which may point to a read error.

Amplification targeted the TCR beta CDR3 regions, with RNA transcripts as the source material. An initial RT-PCR round employing HTBI primers preceded a second-round multiplex PCR. Each CDR3 protein is one row after TCRdb ran MiXCR on the multiplex PCR reads. The data contain over a million distinct CDR3 sequences, less than 45% of them singletons. The sample taken for sequencing was peripheral blood or thyroid tissue (not recorded which). The TCR sequence derives from an adult man with Graves' hyperthyroidism. The V gene is TRBV27, the J gene TRBJ2-2, with D possibly matching TRBD1 (6 bases). CDR3 protein: CASSFRDTRELFF. DNA for the CDR3: TGTGCCAGCAGTTTTCGGGACACCCGGGAGCTGTTTTTT.